The 23 T cell receptor beta chains below come from one sample, sequenced in a study of beta chain features in type 1 diabetes. Expressed TCRB transcripts were sequenced because the isolated RNA had all been reverse transcribed beforehand. Repertoires were generated with immunoSEQ multiplex PCR, while TCRdb's copy carries only in-frame clones and drops some. Of about 650,000 clones in the sample, around 12% are singletons; the top ten hold around 0.12%. Findings and caveats of the study: Type 1 diabetes patients showed a moderate but significant shortening of TCRB CDR3s in all four CD4+ subsets.

The antigens for these receptors are not known. The sample consisted of naive CD4+ T cells from blood. These receptors all come from a man aged 25 to 45 with type 1 diabetes.

This clone was observed a handful of times. The chain uses TRBV7-2 and TRBJ2-3; 8 nucleotides align to TRBD2. CDR1 SGHTA and CDR2 FQGNSA come from the germline V gene. The V segment lost 2 bases and the J segment 7 bases; nucleotides outside the gene matches: 5. The CDR3 totals 14 residues. CDR3 protein: CASSLKRGGHTQYF. DNA of the CDR3: TGTGCCAGCAGCTTAAAACGGGGGGGCCATACGCAGTATTTT.

The chain is built from TRBV4-2 and TRBJ2-3; 12 bases fit TRBD2. The germline gives CDR1 LGHNA, CDR2 YNFKEQ. This CDR3 comprises 17 residues. Trimming took 0 bases from V and 1 from J; bases not matched to a gene: 2. The CDR3 nucleotides read TGTGCCAGCAGCCAAGATCGACTAGCGGGGGGCACAGATACGCAGTATTTT. Protein product: CASSQDRLAGGTDTQYF.

This clone appeared a few times. Other DNA sequences in this sample translate to the same CDR3. The chain couples TRBV9 to TRBJ2-7; D is unclear. The V gene lost 3 bases and the J gene lost 0 bases, with 4 bases spanning the gap. Germline CDR1 and CDR2: SGDLS and YYNGEE. CDR3 size: 12 residues. The CDR3 nucleotides read TGTGCCAGCAGCGCAAACTCCTACGAGCAGTACTTC. As protein: CASSANSYEQYF.

The V call is TRBV27, the J call TRBJ1-6; D is perhaps TRBD1 (5 bases). Germline CDR1 is MNHEY and CDR2 is SMNVEV (reference sequence). Trimming stripped 5 bases from V and 0 bases from J, with 14 bases between. This CDR3 has 17 residues. Here the CDR3 DNA reads TGTGCCAGCAGTGGGGGGACGGTTAGCTCCTATAATTCACCCCTCCACTTT. Protein: CASSGGTVSSYNSPLHF.

This clone has more than one count but fewer than ten. The rearrangement joins TRBV6-6 to TRBJ2-2, with 8 bases lining up with TRBD2. The trim removed 6 bases at V and 1 base at J, leaving 7 bases unmatched. The CDR3 consists of 16 residues. Germline-derived CDR1 and CDR2 are MNHNY and SVGAGI (reference sequence). CDR3 sequence: CASSEGLAGNTGELFF. The CDR3 DNA reads as TGTGCCAGCAGCGAGGGGCTAGCGGGGAACACCGGGGAGCTGTTTTTT.

This clone was seen a handful of times. This chain uses TRBV19 with TRBJ2-1; TRBD1 matches at 9 bases. The CDR3 is 15 amino acids. V was pared by 6 bases and J by 9 bases, with 12 bases of the junction left unmatched. Looked up from germline, CDR1 is LNHDA and CDR2 is SQIVND (reference sequence). CDR3 nucleotides: TGTGCCAGTAGCAAGACCGGGACAGGGCAGTCTGAGCAGTTCTTC. Translating it yields CASSKTGTGQSEQFF. Drawing the rest from reference TRBV19 and TRBJ2-1, the complete variable domain is DGGITQSPKYLFRKEGQNVTLSCEQNLNHDAMYWYRQDPGQGLRLIYYSQIVNDFQKGDIAEGYSVSREKKESFPLTVTSAQKNPTAFYLCASSKTGTGQSEQFFGPGTRLTVL.

This clone appeared a few times. The chain combines TRBV30 with TRBJ2-3; 7 nucleotides agree with TRBD1. Germline V gives CDR1 GTSNPN, CDR2 SVGIG (reference sequence). CDR3 length equals 13 residues. The ends lost 2 bases at V and 4 bases at J; junction bases unmatched: 3. In DNA form, the CDR3 reads TGTGCCTGGAGTCTGACAGGGCCAGATACGCAGTATTTT. Encoded protein: CAWSLTGPDTQYF.

This clone has a handful of counts. The rearrangement joins TRBV9 to TRBJ2-3, with 10 positions matching TRBD2. The trim removed 0 bases at V and 0 bases at J, leaving 4 bases unmatched. This CDR3 spans 17 amino acids. Germline V lookup: CDR1 SGDLS, CDR2 YYNGEE. CDR3 in DNA: TGTGCCAGCAGCGTAGTAACTAGCGGGGCTAGCACAGATACGCAGTATTTT. Protein: CASSVVTSGASTDTQYF.

This chain connects TRBV20-1 to TRBJ2-3; D could derive from TRBD1 or TRBD2 (5 bases each). With 5 bases removed from V and 8 bases from J, the gap between germline ends came to 11 bases. The CDR3 length is 11 residues. The V gene's germline CDR1 is DFQATT and CDR2 SNEGSKA (reference sequence). CDR3 nucleotides: TGCAGTGCTGGGGGTCGAGGTACGCAGTATTTT. Its protein is CSAGGRGTQYF.

The chain has TRBV5-1 and TRBJ1-5; 10 bases are a match to TRBD1. Germline values: CDR1 SGHRS, CDR2 YFSETQ. Unmatched junction bases numbered 6, after V lost 3 bases and J lost 6 bases. The length of the CDR3 is 15 residues. The CDR3 loop reads CASSSGTGDGQPQHF. The CDR3 DNA follows: TGCGCCAGCAGCTCCGGGACAGGGGACGGTCAGCCCCAGCATTTT.

This clone came up a few times. V is TRBV7-9 and J is TRBJ1-2, with D unclear. V dropped 1 base and J dropped 8 bases, with 14 bases sitting between them. CDR3 length: 14 amino acids. Per the germline V gene, CDR1 is SEHNR and CDR2 is FQNEAQ (reference sequence). CDR3 amino acids: CASSLGEDRRGYTF. CDR3 DNA: TGTGCCAGCAGCTTAGGGGAGGACCGCCGGGGCTACACCTTC.

As DNA, the CDR3 is TGTGCCAGCAGCTTAAACGCAGGGGAGGCAGATACGCAGTATTTT. It yields the protein CASSLNAGEADTQYF. V gene TRBV7-3 combines with J gene TRBJ2-3; D tentatively fits TRBD1 or TRBD2 (6 bases each). The CDR3 extends over 15 amino acids. CDR1 and CDR2 (germline): SGHTA, FQGTGA. The ends were cut back, 1 base at V and 4 bases at J, with 12 bases in the middle.

The sample holds a few counts of this clone. This chain uses TRBV5-1 with TRBJ2-5; D is undetermined. Trimming removed 3 bases from V and 4 bases from J, with 10 bases in between. CDR3 size: 13 residues. Germline V gives CDR1 SGHRS, CDR2 YFSETQ. CDR3 nucleotide sequence: TGCGCCAGCAGCTGGGCCGAGCCAGAGACCCAGTACTTC. It specifies CASSWAEPETQYF.

This clone appeared a single time. The chain uses TRBV10-3 and TRBJ2-3; D may be TRBD1 or TRBD2 (5 bases each). The V end was cut by 6 bases, the J end by 4 bases, with 17 bases between. Looked up from germline, CDR1 is ENHRY and CDR2 is SYGVKD. The CDR3 has 15 residues. Here the CDR3 DNA reads TGTGCCATCAGCCTGGGACCGACCAGGGCAGATACGCAGTATTTT. This codes for CAISLGPTRADTQYF.

The V gene is TRBV7-9, the J gene TRBJ2-1, with TRBD1 identical over 7 bases. CDR3 length: 16 amino acids. V lost 4 bases to trimming and J lost 3 bases; unmatched junction nucleotides: 9. The germline gives CDR1 SEHNR, CDR2 FQNEAQ (reference sequence). CDR3 amino acids: CASSSTTGMGYNEQFF. The DNA of the CDR3 is TGTGCCAGCAGCTCCACGACAGGGATGGGCTACAATGAGCAGTTCTTC.

This chain joins TRBV5-4 and TRBJ2-5; D is unresolved. Germline V gene data show CDR1 as SGHNT and CDR2 as YYREEE (reference sequence). V dropped 4 bases and J dropped 5 bases, with 15 bases sitting between them. The CDR3 has 14 residues. The chain's CDR3 is CASSQEAGLETQYF. The CDR3 DNA sequence: TGTGCCAGCAGCCAAGAGGCAGGCCTGGAGACCCAGTACTTC.

The table lists this clone with a few counts. The rearrangement joins TRBV7-9 to TRBJ1-2; weak D call: TRBD1 (6 bases). CDR1 and CDR2 (germline): SEHNR, FQNEAQ (reference sequence). V was pared by 2 bases and J by 4 bases, with 14 bases between. The length of the CDR3 is 15 residues. The CDR3 protein is CASSLNTGPAYGYTF. DNA of the CDR3: TGTGCCAGCAGCTTAAATACAGGGCCCGCCTATGGCTACACCTTC.

The V gene is TRBV7-3, the J gene TRBJ2-1; 9 positions match TRBD2. Trimming removed 3 bases from V and 8 bases from J; junction bases left unmatched: 2. Per germline, CDR1 SGHTA and CDR2 FQGTGA. This CDR3 has 13 residues. CDR3 in amino acids: CASSLRTSDEQFF. The CDR3 DNA reads TGTGCCAGCAGCTTGAGGACTAGCGATGAGCAGTTCTTC.

The chain has TRBV6-6 and TRBJ1-5; D gene unclear. Looked up from germline, CDR1 is MNHNY and CDR2 is SVGAGI (reference sequence). The CDR3 contains 14 residues. Deletions cut 5 bases from V and 7 bases from J, with 15 bases between. The CDR3 is CASSPDLSGQPQHF. The DNA of the CDR3 is TGTGCCAGCAGTCCTGATTTATCTGGACAGCCCCAGCATTTT.

This clone was seen a few times. J is TRBJ1-1 and V is TRBV15; D unclear. The CDR3 loop spans 16 amino acids. CDR1 LNHNV and CDR2 YYDKDF come from the germline V gene (reference sequence). V lost 1 base and J lost 0, with 12 bases in between. As DNA, the CDR3 is TGTGCCACCAGCAGAGGAGACTTAAGCATGAACACTGAAGCTTTCTTT. This gives the protein CATSRGDLSMNTEAFF.

The table lists this clone with a few counts. The V gene is TRBV7-2, the J gene TRBJ1-5, with D perhaps matching TRBD1 (6 bases). The CDR3 is 15 residues long. The V end was cut by 3 bases, the J end by 5 bases, with 14 bases between. CDR1 and CDR2 from the germline V gene are SGHTA and FQGNSA. The CDR3 protein is CASSFGGLIDQPQHF. The DNA for the CDR3 is TGTGCCAGCAGCTTCGGGGGGCTCATTGATCAGCCCCAGCATTTT.

This clone was picked up a small number of times. This chain joins TRBV7-2 and TRBJ1-2, with TRBD1 matching over 7 bases. V shed 1 base and J 4 bases; nucleotides not matched to a gene: 6. Germline values: CDR1 SGHTA, CDR2 FQGNSA. The CDR3 sequence is 15 residues long. CDR3 DNA sequence: TGTGCCAGCAGCTTAGTCAGGGGGTCCTCCTATGGCTACACCTTC. It codes for CASSLVRGSSYGYTF.

This clone was counted a few times. An end of the junction does not agree with germline; a read error may underlie this. V gene TRBV7-9 combines with J gene TRBJ2-5; D may be TRBD1 (5 bases). Per the germline V gene, CDR1 is SEHNR and CDR2 is FQNEAQ (reference sequence). The length of the CDR3 is 10 residues. The CDR3 nucleotides are TGTGCCAGCAGCTTAGCGGGGCCAAACTTC. Encoded protein: CASSLAGPNF.